The present T cell receptor beta chain was sequenced within a study of blood T cell repertoires in COVID-19. Study-level information: Acute-phase and convalescent COVID-19 samples originated in the United States, Italy and Spain.

TCRdb's copy holds only in-frame clones and misses some; the assay was immunoSEQ multiplex PCR. This repertoire shows roughly 37,000 clones, about 82% found once; its top ten account for around 14%. The sequenced sample was peripheral blood. This clonotype originated in a human donor in a cohort sampled during active COVID-19.

The CDR3 sequence is CASSPPRGQGAYNEQFF. In DNA, the CDR3 is TGTGCCAGCTCACCACCCAGGGGACAGGGGGCTTACAATGAGCAGTTCTTC. The chain uses TRBV18 and TRBJ2-1, with 12 nucleotides matching TRBD1. The V and J ends lost 0 bases and 4 bases, in that order; junction bases with no gene match: 4. Germline CDR1 KGHSH, CDR2 LQKENI. The CDR3 runs 17 residues.